These 14 T cell receptor beta chains came from one sample sequenced in a study of OX40 agonist ivuxolimab in advanced cancers. Libraries were prepared by immunoSEQ multiplex PCR; TCRdb keeps only in-frame clonotypes and omits some of them. The table lists 30,000 to 35,000 clones, 92% of them singletons, with roughly 4.2% in the top ten. The input for sequencing was CD4+ or CD8+ T cells sorted from blood, taken in a trial of the OX40 agonist ivuxolimab. These receptors were obtained from an adult with an advanced solid tumor such as melanoma, head and neck, liver or kidney cancer.

The gene calls are TRBV7-2 and TRBJ1-1; D unresolved. The CDR3 extends over 15 amino acids. V was cut by 2 bases and J by 0 bases, with 10 bases left in between. The germline V gene has CDR1 SGHTA and CDR2 FQGNSA. The CDR3 DNA reads TGTGCCAGCAGCTTATTTTTGGGCCTGAACACTGAAGCTTTCTTT. Protein sequence: CASSLFLGLNTEAFF. Variable domain in full (rest from reference TRBV7-2 and TRBJ1-1): GAGVSQSPSNKVTEKGKDVELRCDPISGHTALYWYRQSLGQGLEFLIYFQGNSAPDKSGLPSDRFSAERTGGSVSTLTIQRTQQEDSAVYLCASSLFLGLNTEAFFGQGTRLTVV.

The chain joins TRBV5-5 to TRBJ1-1; D gene ambiguous. CDR1 and CDR2 (germline): SGHKS, YYEKEE (reference sequence). The CDR3 length is 13 residues. The V end lost 0 bases, the J end lost 2 bases, and 5 bases lay between the germline ends. The CDR3: CASSLAGNTEAFF. Written as DNA, the CDR3 is TGTGCCAGCAGCTTGGCAGGAAACACTGAAGCTTTCTTT.

This chain joins TRBV19 and TRBJ2-2, with D possibly matching TRBD2 (6 bases). This CDR3 region has 16 residues. The ends were cut back, 6 bases at V and 2 bases at J, with 16 bases in the middle. The germline V gene encodes CDR1 LNHDA and CDR2 SQIVND (reference sequence). The CDR3 DNA reads as TGTGCCAGTAGGAGCGGTTTTGGGACTAACACCGGGGAGCTGTTTTTT. Its translation is CASRSGFGTNTGELFF.

V and J are TRBV30 and TRBJ2-7, with D tentatively TRBD2 (8 bases). Germline assignment: CDR1 GTSNPN and CDR2 SVGIG (reference sequence). This CDR3 has 21 residues. V was cut by 0 bases and J by 5 bases, with 35 bases left in between. CDR3 sequence: CAWSVPETGIRSREGRHEQYF. The DNA of the CDR3 is TGTGCCTGGAGTGTACCAGAGACAGGGATAAGAAGCCGGGAGGGCCGCCACGAGCAGTACTTC.

CDR3 region: CAWSVGGQGAYEQYF. CDR3 sequence (DNA): TGTGCCTGGAGTGTCGGGGGACAGGGGGCTTACGAGCAGTACTTC. The V and J genes are TRBV30 and TRBJ2-7; 12 bases line up with TRBD1. The V gene's germline CDR1 is GTSNPN and CDR2 SVGIG (reference sequence). J gave up 4 bases and V 0 bases, and 4 bases lay outside the gene matches. This CDR3 has 15 residues.

V usage is TRBV6-5 and J usage is TRBJ2-7; 9 bases align to TRBD2. The CDR3 totals 13 residues. The V gene end was trimmed by 6 bases and the J gene end by 4 bases; junction bases not matched to a gene: 4. Germline assignment: CDR1 MNHEY and CDR2 SVGAGI. CDR3 protein: CASRPSGTYEQYF. As DNA, the CDR3 is TGTGCCAGCAGACCTAGCGGGACTTACGAGCAGTACTTC.

V usage is TRBV19 and J usage is TRBJ1-1; D call uncertain. The germline gives CDR1 LNHDA, CDR2 SQIVND (reference sequence). The length of the CDR3 is 15 residues. Trimming pared 3 bases from V and 0 bases from J, leaving 11 bases between. CDR3 loop: CASSIIRGVNTEAFF. CDR3 nucleotides: TGTGCCAGTAGTATTATTCGAGGTGTGAACACTGAAGCTTTCTTT.

The CDR3 DNA reads TGTGCCTGGAACCTACAAGCCTACGAGCAGTACTTC. Its protein product is CAWNLQAYEQYF. The chain uses TRBV30 and TRBJ2-7; D unclear. Germline V gene sequence: CDR1 GTSNPN, CDR2 SVGIG (reference sequence). Trimming stripped 4 bases from V and 2 bases from J, with 9 bases between. CDR3 length: 12 residues.

The chain couples TRBV18 to TRBJ1-3; D ambiguous. This CDR3 region has 14 residues. Germline assignment: CDR1 KGHSH and CDR2 LQKENI. Trimming stripped 3 bases from V and 6 bases from J, with 12 bases between. DNA of the CDR3: TGTGCCAGCTCACCGCCAGCCCCTCCAAACACCATATATTTT. Protein: CASSPPAPPNTIYF.

V is TRBV6-6 and J is TRBJ2-1, with 8 positions matching TRBD2. The germline CDR1 and CDR2 sequences are MNHNY and SVGAGI (reference sequence). The CDR3 loop spans 16 amino acids. V was pared by 6 bases and J by 1 base, with 8 bases of the junction left unmatched. CDR3 DNA sequence: TGTGCCAGCAGGACAAACCGCGGGAGGTCCTACAATGAGCAGTTCTTC. This sequence encodes CASRTNRGRSYNEQFF.

V gene TRBV19 combines with J gene TRBJ2-2; D is perhaps TRBD1 or TRBD2 (5 bases each). The CDR3 length is 14 residues. Germline values: CDR1 LNHDA, CDR2 SQIVND (reference sequence). V gave up 9 bases and J gave up 4 bases, with 15 bases separating them. CDR3 DNA sequence: TGTGCCAGCTCAGGGAGATCTGCCACCGGGGAGCTGTTTTTT. This sequence encodes CASSGRSATGELFF.

On this clone: Other DNA sequences in this specimen translate into the identical CDR3. The rearrangement joins TRBV2 to TRBJ2-2; D possibly uses TRBD1 or TRBD2 (5 bases each). CDR3 length equals 15 residues. Trimming cost V 4 bases and J 0 bases, with 9 bases left between them. Per the germline V gene, CDR1 is SNHLY and CDR2 is FYNNEI. The CDR3 DNA follows: TGTGCCAGCAGTGGGCAGGGACCGAACACCGGGGAGCTGTTTTTT. It is translated as CASSGQGPNTGELFF.

This clone was observed a handful of times. The rearrangement links TRBV19 to TRBJ1-2; D not certain. Germline V gene lookup returns CDR1 LNHDA and CDR2 SQIVND (reference sequence). Trimming removed 9 bases at V and 4 bases at J, with 9 bases between. The CDR3 is 11 amino acids. The CDR3 protein is CASSALYGYTF. The CDR3 DNA is TGTGCCAGCTCGGCCCTCTATGGCTACACCTTC.

V and J are TRBV7-6 and TRBJ1-1; TRBD1 is a possible D gene (6 bases). V dropped 5 bases and J dropped 0 bases, with 22 bases sitting between them. Germline V gene data show CDR1 as SGHVS and CDR2 as FNYEAQ. This CDR3 region has 18 residues. The CDR3 sequence is CASSPGDPGQIVNTEAFF. In nucleotides, the CDR3 is TGTGCCAGCAGCCCAGGCGACCCGGGACAAATCGTGAACACTGAAGCTTTCTTT.